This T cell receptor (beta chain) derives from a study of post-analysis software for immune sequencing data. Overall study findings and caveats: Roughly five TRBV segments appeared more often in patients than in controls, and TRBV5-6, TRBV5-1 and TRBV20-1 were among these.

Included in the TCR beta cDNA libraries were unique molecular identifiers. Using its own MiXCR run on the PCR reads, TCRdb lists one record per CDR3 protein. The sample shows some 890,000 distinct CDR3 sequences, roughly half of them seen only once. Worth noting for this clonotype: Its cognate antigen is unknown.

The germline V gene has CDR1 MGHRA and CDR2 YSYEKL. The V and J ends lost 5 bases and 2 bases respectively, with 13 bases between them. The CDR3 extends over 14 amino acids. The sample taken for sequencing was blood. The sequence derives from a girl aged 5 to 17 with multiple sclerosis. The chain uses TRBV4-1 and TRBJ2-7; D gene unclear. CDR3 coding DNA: TGCGCCAGCAGCTATAAGCTGGGTACCTACGAGCAGTACTTC. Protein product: CASSYKLGTYEQYF.